The clone carrying this TCR delta chain has more than one count but fewer than ten. This likely reflects a read error, since a far larger clone is one base away. Other DNA sequences in this sample translate to the same CDR3. V shed 5 bases, J shed 3 bases, and the junction held 24 bases outside the gene matches. CDR1 and CDR2 from the germline V gene are TSWWSYY and QGS. CDR3 length: 22 residues. This sample is part of a study of human gamma delta and Vdelta1 T cells. TCRdb re-called clones from the PCR reads via CATT. Of roughly 6,500 delta-chain clones listed, about a tenth are singletons. The chain has TRDV1 and TRDJ1; 13 bases are a match to TRDD3. The TCR comes from a human donor in good health. Sequencing was done on a sample of naive CD27+ Vdelta1 gamma-delta T cells from blood. As DNA, the CDR3 is TGTGCTCTTGGGAGGGGGGTCTACAGACTGAGTACTGGGGGATACGCGTCCGATAAACTCATCTTT. As protein: CALGRGVYRLSTGGYASDKLIF.